Sequencing of this TCR beta chain was carried out in a study of blood T cell repertoires in COVID-19. Study-wide context: Samples of COVID-19 (acute and convalescent) were obtained from the United States, Italy and Spain. PBMCs, B-cell-depleted T cells, or T cells were the source of the cDNA or gDNA that made up the material.

Authors' analysis steps: Reference gene primer amplification gave estimated nucleated cell counts. The table came from immunoSEQ multiplex PCR; TCRdb's copy has only in-frame clones and leaves some out. That table gives V, J and clone size, and the DNA gave D and trimming. The table lists about 230,000 clones, approximately 87% of them singletons. Germline CDR1 is GTSNPN and CDR2 is SVGIG (reference sequence). Deletions cut 1 base from V and 3 bases from J, with 10 bases between. This CDR3 comprises 13 residues. This chain uses TRBV30 with TRBJ2-7, with a tentative D call TRBD1 (6 bases). This receptor was identified in a woman between 65 and 79 years old with active or convalescent COVID-19. Sequenced sample: peripheral blood. CDR3 sequence (DNA): TGTGCCTGGAGTGCCGGACAGAACTACGAGCAGTACTTC. Its translation is CAWSAGQNYEQYF. Variable domain in full (rest from reference TRBV30 and TRBJ2-7): SQTIHQWPATLVQPVGSPLSLECTVEGTSNPNLYWYRQAAGRGLQLLFYSVGIGQISSEVPQNLSASRPQDRQFILSSKKLLLSDSGFYLCAWSAGQNYEQYFGPGTRLTVT.